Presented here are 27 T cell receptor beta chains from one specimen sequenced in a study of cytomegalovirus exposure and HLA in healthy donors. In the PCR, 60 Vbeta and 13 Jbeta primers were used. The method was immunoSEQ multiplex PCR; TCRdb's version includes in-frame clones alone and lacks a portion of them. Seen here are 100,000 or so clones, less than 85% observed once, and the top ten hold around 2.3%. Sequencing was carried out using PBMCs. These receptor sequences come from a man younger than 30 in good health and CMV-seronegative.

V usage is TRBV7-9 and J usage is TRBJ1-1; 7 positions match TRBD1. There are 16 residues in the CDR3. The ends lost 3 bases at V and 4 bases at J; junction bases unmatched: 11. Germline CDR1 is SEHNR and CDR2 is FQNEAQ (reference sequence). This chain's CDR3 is CASSFKGGLVGTEAFF. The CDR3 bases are TGTGCCAGCAGCTTCAAAGGGGGCTTGGTGGGCACTGAAGCTTTCTTT.

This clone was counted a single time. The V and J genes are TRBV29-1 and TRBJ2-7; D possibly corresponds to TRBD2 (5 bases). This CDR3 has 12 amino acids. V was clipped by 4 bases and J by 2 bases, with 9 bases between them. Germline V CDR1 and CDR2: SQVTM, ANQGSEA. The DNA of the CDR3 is TGCAGCGTTGCGGACGGGACCTACGAGCAGTACTTC. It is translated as CSVADGTYEQYF.

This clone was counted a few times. This CDR3 is CASSLGRGGSGNQPQHF. As DNA, the CDR3 is TGTGCCAGCAGCTTAGGAAGGGGTGGGTCCGGCAATCAGCCCCAGCATTTT. The rearrangement uses TRBV7-9 and TRBJ1-5, with a possible D match to TRBD1 (5 bases). The CDR3 is made up of 17 amino acids. Germline assignment: CDR1 SEHNR and CDR2 FQNEAQ (reference sequence). V was shortened by 1 base and J by 2 bases, with 15 bases between the two germline ends. The full variable domain, completed using reference TRBV7-9 and TRBJ1-5, is DTGVSQNPRHKITKRGQNVTFRCDPISEHNRLYWYRQTLGQGPEFLTYFQNEAQLEKSRLLSDRFSAERPKGSFSTLEIQRTEQGDSAMYLCASSLGRGGSGNQPQHFGDGTRLSIL.

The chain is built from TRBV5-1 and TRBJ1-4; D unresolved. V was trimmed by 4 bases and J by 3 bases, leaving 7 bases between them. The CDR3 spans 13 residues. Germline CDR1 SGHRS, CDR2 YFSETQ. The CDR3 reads CASSPGPNEKLFF. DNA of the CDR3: TGCGCCAGCAGCCCGGGTCCTAATGAAAAACTGTTTTTT.

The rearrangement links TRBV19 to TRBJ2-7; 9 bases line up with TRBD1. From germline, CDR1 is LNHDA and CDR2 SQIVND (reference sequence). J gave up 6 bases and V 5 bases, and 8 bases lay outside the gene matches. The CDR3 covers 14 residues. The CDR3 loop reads CASSARTGDSEQYF. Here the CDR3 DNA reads TGTGCCAGTAGTGCCAGGACAGGGGATTCCGAGCAGTACTTC.

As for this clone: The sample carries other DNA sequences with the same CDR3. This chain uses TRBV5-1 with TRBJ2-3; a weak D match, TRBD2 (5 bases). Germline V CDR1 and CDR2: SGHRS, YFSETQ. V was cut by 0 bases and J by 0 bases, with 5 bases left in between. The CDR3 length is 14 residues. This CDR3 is CASSLGTSTDTQYF. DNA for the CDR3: TGCGCCAGCAGCTTGGGGACTAGCACAGATACGCAGTATTTT.

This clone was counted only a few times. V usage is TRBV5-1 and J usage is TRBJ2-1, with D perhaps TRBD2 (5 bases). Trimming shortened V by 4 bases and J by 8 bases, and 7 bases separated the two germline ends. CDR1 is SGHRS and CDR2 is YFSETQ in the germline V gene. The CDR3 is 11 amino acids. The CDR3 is CASSLAHEQFF. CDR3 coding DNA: TGCGCCAGCAGCCTAGCTCATGAGCAGTTCTTC.

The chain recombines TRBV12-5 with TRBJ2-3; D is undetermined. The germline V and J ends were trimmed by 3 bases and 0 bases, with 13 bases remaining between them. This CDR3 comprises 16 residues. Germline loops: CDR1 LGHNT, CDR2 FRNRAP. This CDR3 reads CASGFDLSPSTDTQYF. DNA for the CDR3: TGTGCTAGTGGTTTTGACTTGTCCCCTAGCACAGATACGCAGTATTTT. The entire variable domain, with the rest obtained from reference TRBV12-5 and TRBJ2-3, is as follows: DARVTQTPRHKVTEMGQEVTMRCQPILGHNTVFWYRQTMMQGLELLAYFRNRAPLDDSGMPKDRFSAEMPDATLATLKIQPSEPRDSAVYFCASGFDLSPSTDTQYFGPGTRLTVL.

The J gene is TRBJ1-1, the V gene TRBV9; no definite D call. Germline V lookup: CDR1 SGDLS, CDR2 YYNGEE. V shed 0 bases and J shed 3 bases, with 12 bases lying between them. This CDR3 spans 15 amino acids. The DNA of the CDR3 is TGTGCCAGCAGCGTAGAAGGCCGGAGTTACACTGAAGCTTTCTTT. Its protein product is CASSVEGRSYTEAFF.

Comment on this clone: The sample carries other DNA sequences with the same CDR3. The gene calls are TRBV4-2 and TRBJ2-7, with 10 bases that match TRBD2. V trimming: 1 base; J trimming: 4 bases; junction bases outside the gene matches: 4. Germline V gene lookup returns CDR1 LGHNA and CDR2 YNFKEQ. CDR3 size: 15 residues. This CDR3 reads CASSQGLAGVYEQYF. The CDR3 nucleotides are TGTGCCAGCAGCCAAGGGCTAGCGGGGGTATACGAGCAGTACTTC.

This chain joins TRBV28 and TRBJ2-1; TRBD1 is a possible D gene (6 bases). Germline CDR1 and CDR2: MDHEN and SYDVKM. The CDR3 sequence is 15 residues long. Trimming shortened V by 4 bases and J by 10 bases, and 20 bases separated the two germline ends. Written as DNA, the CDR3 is TGTGCCAGCAGTTCTCCCGGGACACCGACGAACGAGCAGTTCTTC. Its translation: CASSSPGTPTNEQFF.

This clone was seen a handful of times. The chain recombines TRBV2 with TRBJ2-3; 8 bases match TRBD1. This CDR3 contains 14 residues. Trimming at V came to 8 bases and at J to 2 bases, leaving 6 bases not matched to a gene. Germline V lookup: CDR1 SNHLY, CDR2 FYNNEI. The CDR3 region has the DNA TGTGCCAGCGGGGCGACAGGGGCCACAGATACGCAGTATTTT. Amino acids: CASGATGATDTQYF.

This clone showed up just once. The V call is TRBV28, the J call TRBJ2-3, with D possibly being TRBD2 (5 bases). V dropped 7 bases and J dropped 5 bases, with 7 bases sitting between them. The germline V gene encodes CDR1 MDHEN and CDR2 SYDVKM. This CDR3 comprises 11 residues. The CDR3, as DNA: TGTGCCAGCACCCGGGGAGATACGCAGTATTTT. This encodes CASTRGDTQYF.

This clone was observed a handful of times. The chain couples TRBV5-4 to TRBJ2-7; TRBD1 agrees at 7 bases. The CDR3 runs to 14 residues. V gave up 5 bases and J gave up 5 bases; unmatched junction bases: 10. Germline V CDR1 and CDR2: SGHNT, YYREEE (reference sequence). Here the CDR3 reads CASRREYRGNEQYF. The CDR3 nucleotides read TGTGCCAGCAGAAGGGAGTACAGGGGAAACGAGCAGTACTTC.

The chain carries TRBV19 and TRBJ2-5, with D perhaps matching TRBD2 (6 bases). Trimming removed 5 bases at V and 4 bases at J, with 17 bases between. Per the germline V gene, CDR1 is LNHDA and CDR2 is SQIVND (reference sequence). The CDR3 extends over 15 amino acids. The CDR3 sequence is CASSPIPTGAETQYF. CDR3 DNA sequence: TGTGCCAGTAGTCCCATCCCCACGGGAGCAGAGACCCAGTACTTC.

CDR3: CASSRDRGETQYF. The CDR3 bases are TGTGCCAGCAGCCGCGACCGGGGAGAGACCCAGTACTTC. This chain uses TRBV5-8 with TRBJ2-5; possible D gene TRBD2, 5 bases. V was clipped by 4 bases and J by 4 bases, with 11 bases between them. CDR1 is SGHTS and CDR2 is YDEGEE in the germline V gene. The length of the CDR3 is 13 residues.

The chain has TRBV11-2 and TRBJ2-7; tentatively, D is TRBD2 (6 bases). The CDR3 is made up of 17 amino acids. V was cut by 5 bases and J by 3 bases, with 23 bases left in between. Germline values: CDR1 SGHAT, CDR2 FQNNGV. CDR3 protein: CASSGPFNGEEYYEQYF. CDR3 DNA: TGTGCCAGCAGCGGCCCTTTTAACGGGGAGGAGTACTACGAGCAGTACTTC.

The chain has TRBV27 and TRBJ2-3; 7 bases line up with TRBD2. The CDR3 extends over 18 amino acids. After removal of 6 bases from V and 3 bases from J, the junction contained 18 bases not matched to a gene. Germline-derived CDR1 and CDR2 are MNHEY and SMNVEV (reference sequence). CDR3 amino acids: CASRAMPDPFGGTDTQYF. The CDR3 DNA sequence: TGTGCCAGCAGAGCTATGCCGGACCCCTTCGGGGGGACAGATACGCAGTATTTT.

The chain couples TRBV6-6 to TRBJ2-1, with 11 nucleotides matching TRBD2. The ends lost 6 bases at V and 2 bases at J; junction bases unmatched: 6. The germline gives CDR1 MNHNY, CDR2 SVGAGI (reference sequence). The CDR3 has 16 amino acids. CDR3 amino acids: CASSPLAGGPYNEQFF. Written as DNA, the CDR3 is TGTGCCAGCAGCCCTTTAGCGGGAGGGCCCTACAATGAGCAGTTCTTC.

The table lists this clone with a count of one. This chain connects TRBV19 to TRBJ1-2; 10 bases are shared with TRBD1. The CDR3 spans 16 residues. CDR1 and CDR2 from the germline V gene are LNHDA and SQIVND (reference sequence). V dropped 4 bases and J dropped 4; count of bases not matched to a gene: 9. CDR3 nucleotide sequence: TGTGCCAGTAGTAGCCCCAGGACAGGGGGGTTCTATGGCTACACCTTC. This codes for CASSSPRTGGFYGYTF.

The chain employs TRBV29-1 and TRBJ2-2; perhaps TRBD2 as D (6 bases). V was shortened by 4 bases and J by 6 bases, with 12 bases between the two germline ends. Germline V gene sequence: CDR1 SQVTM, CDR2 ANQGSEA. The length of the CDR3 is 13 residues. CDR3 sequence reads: CSVGLLAPGELFF. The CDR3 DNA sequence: TGCAGCGTTGGCTTACTAGCCCCCGGGGAGCTGTTTTTT.

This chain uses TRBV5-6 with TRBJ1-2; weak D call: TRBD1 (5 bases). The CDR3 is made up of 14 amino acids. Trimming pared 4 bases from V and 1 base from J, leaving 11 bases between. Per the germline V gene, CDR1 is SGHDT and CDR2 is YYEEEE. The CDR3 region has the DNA TGTGCCAGCAGCATACAGGATATTAACTATGGCTACACCTTC. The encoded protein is CASSIQDINYGYTF. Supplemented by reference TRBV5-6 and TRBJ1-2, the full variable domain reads DAGVTQSPTHLIKTRGQQVTLRCSPKSGHDTVSWYQQALGQGPQFIFQYYEEEERQRGNFPDRFSGHQFPNYSSELNVNALLLGDSALYLCASSIQDINYGYTFGSGTRLTVV.

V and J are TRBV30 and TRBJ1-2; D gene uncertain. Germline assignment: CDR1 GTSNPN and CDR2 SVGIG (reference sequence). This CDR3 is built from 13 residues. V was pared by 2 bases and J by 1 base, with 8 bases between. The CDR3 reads CAWSLAVNYGYTF. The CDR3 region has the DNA TGTGCCTGGAGTTTGGCGGTTAACTATGGCTACACCTTC.

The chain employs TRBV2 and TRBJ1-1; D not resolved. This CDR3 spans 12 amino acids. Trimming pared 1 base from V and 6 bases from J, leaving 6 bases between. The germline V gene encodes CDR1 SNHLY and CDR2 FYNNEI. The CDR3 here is CASSEEEAEAFF. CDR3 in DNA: TGTGCCAGCAGTGAAGAAGAGGCTGAAGCTTTCTTT.

CDR3 sequence reads: CASSLWGDGGTAPGGYTF. DNA of the CDR3: TGTGCCAGCAGCTTATGGGGAGATGGGGGGACAGCCCCGGGAGGCTACACCTTC. The chain employs TRBV7-3 and TRBJ1-2; 7 bases fit TRBD1. V dropped 2 bases and J dropped 8; count of bases not matched to a gene: 20. Per the germline V gene, CDR1 is SGHTA and CDR2 is FQGTGA. This CDR3 is 18 amino acids long. The variable domain in full, with the rest retrieved from reference TRBV7-3 and TRBJ1-2, is GAGVSQTPSNKVTEKGKYVELRCDPISGHTALYWYRQSLGQGPEFLIYFQGTGAADDSGLPNDRFFAVRPEGSVSTLKIQRTERGDSAVYLCASSLWGDGGTAPGGYTFGSGTRLTVV.

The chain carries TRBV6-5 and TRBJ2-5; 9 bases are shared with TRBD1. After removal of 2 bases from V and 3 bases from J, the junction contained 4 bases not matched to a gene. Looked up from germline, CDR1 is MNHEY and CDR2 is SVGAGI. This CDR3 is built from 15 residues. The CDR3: CASSYAGQGEETQYF. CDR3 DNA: TGTGCCAGCAGTTACGCGGGACAGGGTGAAGAGACCCAGTACTTC.

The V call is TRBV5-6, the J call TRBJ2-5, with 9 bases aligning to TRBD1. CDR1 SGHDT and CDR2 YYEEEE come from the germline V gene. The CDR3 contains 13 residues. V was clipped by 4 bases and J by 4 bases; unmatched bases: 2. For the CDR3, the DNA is TGTGCCAGCAGCGTGGACAGGGGAGAGACCCAGTACTTC. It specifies CASSVDRGETQYF. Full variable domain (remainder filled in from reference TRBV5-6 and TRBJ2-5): DAGVTQSPTHLIKTRGQQVTLRCSPKSGHDTVSWYQQALGQGPQFIFQYYEEEERQRGNFPDRFSGHQFPNYSSELNVNALLLGDSALYLCASSVDRGETQYFGPGTRLLVL.